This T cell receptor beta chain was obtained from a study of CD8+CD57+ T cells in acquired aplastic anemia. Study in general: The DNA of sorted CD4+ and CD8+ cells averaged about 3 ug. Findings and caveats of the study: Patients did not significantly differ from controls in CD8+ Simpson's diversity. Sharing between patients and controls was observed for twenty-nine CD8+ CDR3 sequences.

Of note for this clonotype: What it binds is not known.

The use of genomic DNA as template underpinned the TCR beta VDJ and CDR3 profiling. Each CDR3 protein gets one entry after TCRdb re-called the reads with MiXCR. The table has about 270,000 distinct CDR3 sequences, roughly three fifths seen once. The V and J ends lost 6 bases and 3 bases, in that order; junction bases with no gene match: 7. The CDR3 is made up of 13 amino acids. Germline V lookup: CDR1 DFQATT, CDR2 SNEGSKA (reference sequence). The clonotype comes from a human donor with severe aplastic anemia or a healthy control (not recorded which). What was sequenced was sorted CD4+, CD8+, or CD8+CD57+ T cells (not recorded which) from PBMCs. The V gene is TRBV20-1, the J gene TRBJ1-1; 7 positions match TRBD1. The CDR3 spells CSATTGLYTEAFF. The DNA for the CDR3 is TGCAGTGCCACGACAGGGCTGTACACTGAAGCTTTCTTT.